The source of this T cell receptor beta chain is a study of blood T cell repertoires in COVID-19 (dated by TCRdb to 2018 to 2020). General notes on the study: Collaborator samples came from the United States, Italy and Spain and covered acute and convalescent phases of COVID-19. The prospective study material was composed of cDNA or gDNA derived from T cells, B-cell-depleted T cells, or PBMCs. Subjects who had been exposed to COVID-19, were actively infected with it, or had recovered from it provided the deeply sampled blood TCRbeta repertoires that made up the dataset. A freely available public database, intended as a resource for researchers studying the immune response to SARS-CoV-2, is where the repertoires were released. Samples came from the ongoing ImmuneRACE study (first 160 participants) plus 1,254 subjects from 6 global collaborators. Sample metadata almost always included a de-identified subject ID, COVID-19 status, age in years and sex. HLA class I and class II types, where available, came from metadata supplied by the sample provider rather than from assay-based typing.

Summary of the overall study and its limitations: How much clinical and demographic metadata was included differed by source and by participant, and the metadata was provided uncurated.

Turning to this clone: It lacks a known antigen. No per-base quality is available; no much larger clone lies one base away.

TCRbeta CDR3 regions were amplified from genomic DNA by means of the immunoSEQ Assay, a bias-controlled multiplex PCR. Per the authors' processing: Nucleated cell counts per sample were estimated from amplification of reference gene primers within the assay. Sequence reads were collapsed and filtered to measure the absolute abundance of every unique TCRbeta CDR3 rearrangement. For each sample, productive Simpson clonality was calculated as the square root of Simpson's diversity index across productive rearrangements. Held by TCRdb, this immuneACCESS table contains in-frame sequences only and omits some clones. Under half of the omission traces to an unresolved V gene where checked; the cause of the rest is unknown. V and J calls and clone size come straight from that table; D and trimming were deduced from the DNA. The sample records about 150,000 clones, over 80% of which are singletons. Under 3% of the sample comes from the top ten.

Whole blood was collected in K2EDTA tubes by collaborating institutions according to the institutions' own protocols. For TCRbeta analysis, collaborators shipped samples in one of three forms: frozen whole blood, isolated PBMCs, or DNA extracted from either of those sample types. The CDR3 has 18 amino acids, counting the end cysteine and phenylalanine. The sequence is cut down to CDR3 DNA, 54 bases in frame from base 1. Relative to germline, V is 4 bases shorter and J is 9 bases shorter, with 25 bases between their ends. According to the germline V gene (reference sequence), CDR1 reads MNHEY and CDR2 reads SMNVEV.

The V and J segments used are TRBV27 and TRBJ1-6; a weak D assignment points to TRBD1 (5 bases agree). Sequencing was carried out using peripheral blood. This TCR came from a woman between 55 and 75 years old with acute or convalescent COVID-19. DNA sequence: TGTGCCAGCAGTTCCGCCGGGACTTCTCAGGGAAGGGGTTCACCCCTCCACTTT. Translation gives CASSSAGTSQGRGSPLHF.